Listed below are T cell receptor beta chains from one sample, sequenced in a study of blood T cell repertoires in COVID-19. TCRdb's copy holds only in-frame clones and misses some; the assay was immunoSEQ multiplex PCR. The sample contains 250,000 to 400,000 clones, approximately 88% of which appear only once. The specimen sequenced was peripheral blood. These receptors came from a woman under 40 with COVID-19, enrolled during active disease. The CDR3 runs from the conserved cysteine through the conserved F or W. Fields, in order: D gene, J gene, clone size, V gene, CDR3 protein, CDR3 DNA. D genes are given only for firm matches. The listing skips clone size in some rows; elsewhere it reads once, few, many or a size class.

d_call: TRBD1; j_call: TRBJ1-4; clone_size: NA; v_call: TRBV28; cdr3_aa: CASSLLPTGGEKLFF; cdr3_nt: TGTGCCAGCAGTTTACTGCCCACAGGGGGCGAAAAACTGTTTTTT
d_call: TRBD1; j_call: TRBJ2-5; clone_size: NA; v_call: TRBV5-4; cdr3_aa: CASSLGQGETQYF; cdr3_nt: TGTGCCAGCAGCTTGGGACAGGGTGAGACCCAGTACTTC
d_call: TRBD1; j_call: TRBJ1-5; clone_size: once; v_call: TRBV5-1; cdr3_aa: CASSNTGGVNQPQHF; cdr3_nt: TGCGCCAGCAGCAATACAGGGGGTGTCAATCAGCCCCAGCATTTT
d_call: TRBD1; j_call: TRBJ2-6; clone_size: NA; v_call: TRBV6-6; cdr3_aa: CASSGQGYSGANVLTF; cdr3_nt: TGTGCCAGCAGTGGACAGGGGTATTCAGGGGCCAACGTCCTGACTTTC
d_call: TRBD1; j_call: TRBJ1-1; clone_size: NA; v_call: TRBV6-5; cdr3_aa: CASSPRRGQKTEAFF; cdr3_nt: TGTGCCAGCAGTCCCCGGAGGGGGCAGAAGACTGAAGCTTTCTTT
d_call: NA; j_call: TRBJ2-4; clone_size: NA; v_call: TRBV2; cdr3_aa: CASSTGQKNIQYF; cdr3_nt: TGTGCCAGCAGTACGGGACAAAAAAACATTCAGTACTTC
d_call: NA; j_call: TRBJ2-5; clone_size: NA; v_call: TRBV13; cdr3_aa: CASSVLRQETQYF; cdr3_nt: TGTGCCAGCAGCGTCCTCCGCCAAGAGACCCAGTACTTC
d_call: NA; j_call: TRBJ2-1; clone_size: NA; v_call: TRBV2; cdr3_aa: CASRERLVVNEQFF; cdr3_nt: TGTGCCAGCAGAGAGAGGCTAGTCGTTAATGAGCAGTTCTTC
d_call: NA; j_call: TRBJ1-3; clone_size: NA; v_call: TRBV19; cdr3_aa: CASSTEPGNTIYF; cdr3_nt: TGTGCCAGTTCAACTGAGCCTGGAAACACCATATATTTT
d_call: TRBD1; j_call: TRBJ1-1; clone_size: NA; v_call: TRBV6-5; cdr3_aa: CASRRQGSGTEAFF; cdr3_nt: TGTGCCAGCAGGCGACAGGGGAGCGGCACTGAAGCTTTCTTT
d_call: NA; j_call: TRBJ1-1; clone_size: NA; v_call: TRBV30; cdr3_aa: CAWRKRGATEAFF; cdr3_nt: TGTGCCTGGAGAAAGCGGGGGGCCACTGAAGCTTTCTTT
d_call: NA; j_call: TRBJ1-2; clone_size: NA; v_call: TRBV21-1; cdr3_aa: CASSMGGTEIYGYTF; cdr3_nt: TGTGCCAGCAGCATGGGTGGGACAGAGATCTATGGCTACACCTTC
d_call: TRBD1; j_call: TRBJ1-2; clone_size: NA; v_call: TRBV2; cdr3_aa: CASSAWTGSNYGYTF; cdr3_nt: TGTGCCAGCAGTGCCTGGACAGGGTCAAACTATGGCTACACCTTC
d_call: NA; j_call: TRBJ1-2; clone_size: few; v_call: TRBV18; cdr3_aa: CASSLDHWDYGYTF; cdr3_nt: TGTGCCAGCTCGCTAGACCATTGGGACTATGGCTACACCTTC
d_call: NA; j_call: TRBJ1-4; clone_size: NA; v_call: TRBV5-5; cdr3_aa: CASSVTEGREEAREKLFF; cdr3_nt: TGTGCCAGCAGCGTGACCGAAGGGAGGGAGGAAGCGAGAGAAAAACTGTTTTTT
d_call: NA; j_call: TRBJ1-5; clone_size: NA; v_call: TRBV25-1; cdr3_aa: CASSERDLYSNQPQHF; cdr3_nt: TGTGCCAGCAGTGAGAGGGATCTATATAGCAATCAGCCCCAGCATTTT
d_call: TRBD2; j_call: TRBJ2-4; clone_size: NA; v_call: TRBV4-1; cdr3_aa: CASSQDQGGGAKNIQYF; cdr3_nt: TGCGCCAGCAGCCAAGATCAAGGCGGGGGGGCCAAAAACATTCAGTACTTC
d_call: NA; j_call: TRBJ2-3; clone_size: NA; v_call: TRBV5-4; cdr3_aa: CASSFHTDTQYF; cdr3_nt: TGTGCCAGCAGCTTCCACACAGATACGCAGTATTTT